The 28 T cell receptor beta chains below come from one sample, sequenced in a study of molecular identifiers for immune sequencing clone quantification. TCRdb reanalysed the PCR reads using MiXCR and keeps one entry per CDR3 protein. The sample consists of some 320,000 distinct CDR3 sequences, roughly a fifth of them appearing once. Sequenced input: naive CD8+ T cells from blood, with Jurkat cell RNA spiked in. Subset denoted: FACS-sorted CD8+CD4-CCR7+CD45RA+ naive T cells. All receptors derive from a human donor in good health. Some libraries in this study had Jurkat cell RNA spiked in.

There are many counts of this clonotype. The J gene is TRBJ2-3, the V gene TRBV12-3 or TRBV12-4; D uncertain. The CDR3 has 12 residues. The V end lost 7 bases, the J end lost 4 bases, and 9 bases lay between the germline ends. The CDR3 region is CASTFPSDTQYF. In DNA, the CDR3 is TGTGCCAGCACATTCCCTTCAGATACGCAGTATTTT.

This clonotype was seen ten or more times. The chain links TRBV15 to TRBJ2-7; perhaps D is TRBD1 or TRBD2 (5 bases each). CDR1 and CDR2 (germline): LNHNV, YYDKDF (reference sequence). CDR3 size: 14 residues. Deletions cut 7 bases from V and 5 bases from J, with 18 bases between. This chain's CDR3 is CATKGSDTGDEQYF. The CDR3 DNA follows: TGTGCCACCAAAGGTTCGGACACCGGGGACGAGCAGTACTTC.

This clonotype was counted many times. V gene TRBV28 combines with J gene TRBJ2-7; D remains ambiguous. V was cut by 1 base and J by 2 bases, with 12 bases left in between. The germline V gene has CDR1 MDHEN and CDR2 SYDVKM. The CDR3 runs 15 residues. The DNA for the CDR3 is TGTGCCAGCAGTTTATATTCAGTTCCTGCCTACGAGCAGTACTTC. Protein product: CASSLYSVPAYEQYF.

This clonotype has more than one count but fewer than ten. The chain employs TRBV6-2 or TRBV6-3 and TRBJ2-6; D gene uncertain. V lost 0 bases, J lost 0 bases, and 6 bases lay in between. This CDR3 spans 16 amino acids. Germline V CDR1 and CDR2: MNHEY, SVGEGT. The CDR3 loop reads CASSYSIGSGANVLTF. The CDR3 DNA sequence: TGTGCCAGCAGTTACTCGATAGGCTCTGGGGCCAACGTCCTGACTTTC.

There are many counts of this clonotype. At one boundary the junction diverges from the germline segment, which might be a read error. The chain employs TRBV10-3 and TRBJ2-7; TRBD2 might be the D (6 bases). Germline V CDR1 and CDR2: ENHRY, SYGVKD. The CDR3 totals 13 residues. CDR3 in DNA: TGTGCCATCAGTGAGTCGGATGTCTCCCCGGAGGGGTTC. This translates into CAISESDVSPEGF.

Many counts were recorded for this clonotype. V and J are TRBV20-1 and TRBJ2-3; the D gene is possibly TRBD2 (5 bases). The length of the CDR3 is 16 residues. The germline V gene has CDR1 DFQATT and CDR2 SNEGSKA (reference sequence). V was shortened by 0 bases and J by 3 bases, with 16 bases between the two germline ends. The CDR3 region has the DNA TGCAGTGCTAGAGAAGAAGTAGCGAGATATACAGATACGCAGTATTTT. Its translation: CSAREEVARYTDTQYF.

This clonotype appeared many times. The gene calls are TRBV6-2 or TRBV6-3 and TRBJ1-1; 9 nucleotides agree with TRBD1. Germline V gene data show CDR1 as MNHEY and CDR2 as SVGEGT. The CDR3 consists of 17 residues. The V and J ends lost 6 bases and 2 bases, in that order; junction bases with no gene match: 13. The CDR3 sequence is CASRQTGGTLFNTEAFF. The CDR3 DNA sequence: TGTGCCAGCAGACAGACAGGGGGAACTCTGTTTAACACTGAAGCTTTCTTT.

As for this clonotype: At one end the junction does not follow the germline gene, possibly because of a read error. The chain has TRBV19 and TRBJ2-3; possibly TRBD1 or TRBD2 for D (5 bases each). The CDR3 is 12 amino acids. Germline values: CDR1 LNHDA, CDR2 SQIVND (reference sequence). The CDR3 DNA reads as TGTGCCAGTAGTATCGGGGCAGGTACGCGGTATTTT. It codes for CASSIGAGTRYF.

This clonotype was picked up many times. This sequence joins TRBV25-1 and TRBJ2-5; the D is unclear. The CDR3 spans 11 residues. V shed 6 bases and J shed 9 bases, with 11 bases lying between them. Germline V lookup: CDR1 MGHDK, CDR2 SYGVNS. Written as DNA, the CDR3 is TGTGCCAGCAGGGGTCTAGAATCCCAGTACTTC. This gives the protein CASRGLESQYF.

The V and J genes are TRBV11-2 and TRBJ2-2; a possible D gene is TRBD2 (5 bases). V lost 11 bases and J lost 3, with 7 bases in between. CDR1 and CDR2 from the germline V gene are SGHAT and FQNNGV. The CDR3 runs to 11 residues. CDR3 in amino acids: CAEEDTGELFF. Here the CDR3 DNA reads TGTGCCGAGGAGGACACCGGGGAGCTGTTTTTT.

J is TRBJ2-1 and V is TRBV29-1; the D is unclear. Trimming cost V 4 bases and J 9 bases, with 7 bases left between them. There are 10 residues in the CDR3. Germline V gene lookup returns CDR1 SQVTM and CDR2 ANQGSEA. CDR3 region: CSVVVVEQFF. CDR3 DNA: TGCAGCGTTGTCGTAGTTGAGCAGTTCTTC.

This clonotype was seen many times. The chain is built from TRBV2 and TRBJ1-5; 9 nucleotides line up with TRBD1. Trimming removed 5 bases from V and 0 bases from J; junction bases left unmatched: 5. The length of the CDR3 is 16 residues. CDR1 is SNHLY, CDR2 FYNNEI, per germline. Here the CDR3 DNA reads TGTGCCAGCAGTACCGACAGGGGGGATAGCAATCAGCCCCAGCATTTT. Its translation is CASSTDRGDSNQPQHF.

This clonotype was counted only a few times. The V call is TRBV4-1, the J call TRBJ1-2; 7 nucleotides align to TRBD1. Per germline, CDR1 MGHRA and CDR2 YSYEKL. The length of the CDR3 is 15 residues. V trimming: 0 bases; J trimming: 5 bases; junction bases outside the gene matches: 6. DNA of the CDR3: TGCGCCAGCAGCCAAGATCCAGGGGGAGATTATGGCTACACCTTC. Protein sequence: CASSQDPGGDYGYTF.

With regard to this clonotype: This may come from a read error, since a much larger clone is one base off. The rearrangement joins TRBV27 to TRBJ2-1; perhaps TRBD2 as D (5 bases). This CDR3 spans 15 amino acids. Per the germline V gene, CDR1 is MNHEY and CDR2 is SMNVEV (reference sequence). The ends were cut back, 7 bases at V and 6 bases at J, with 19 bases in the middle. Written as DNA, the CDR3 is TGTGCCAGCACCATGGCGGGCGGTTTAATCAATGAGCAGTTCTTC. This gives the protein CASTMAGGLINEQFF.

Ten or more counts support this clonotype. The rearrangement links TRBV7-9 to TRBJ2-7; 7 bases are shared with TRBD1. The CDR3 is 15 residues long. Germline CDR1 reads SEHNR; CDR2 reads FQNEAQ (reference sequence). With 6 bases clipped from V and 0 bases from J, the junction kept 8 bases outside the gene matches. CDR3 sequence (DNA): TGTGCCAGCAGTTCAAGGGGGCCGAGCTCCTACGAGCAGTACTTC. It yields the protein CASSSRGPSSYEQYF. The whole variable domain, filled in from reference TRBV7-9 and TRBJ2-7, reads DTGVSQNPRHKITKRGQNVTFRCDPISEHNRLYWYRQTLGQGPEFLTYFQNEAQLEKSRLLSDRFSAERPKGSFSTLEIQRTEQGDSAMYLCASSSRGPSSYEQYFGPGTRLTVT.

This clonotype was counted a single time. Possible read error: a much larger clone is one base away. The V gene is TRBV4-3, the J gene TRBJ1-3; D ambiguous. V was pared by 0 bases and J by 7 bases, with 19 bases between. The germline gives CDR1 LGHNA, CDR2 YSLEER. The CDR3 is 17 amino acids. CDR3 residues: CASSQDPRSGSTNTIYF. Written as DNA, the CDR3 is TGCGCCAGCAGCCAAGATCCCCGCTCTGGTTCAACGAACACCATATATTTT.

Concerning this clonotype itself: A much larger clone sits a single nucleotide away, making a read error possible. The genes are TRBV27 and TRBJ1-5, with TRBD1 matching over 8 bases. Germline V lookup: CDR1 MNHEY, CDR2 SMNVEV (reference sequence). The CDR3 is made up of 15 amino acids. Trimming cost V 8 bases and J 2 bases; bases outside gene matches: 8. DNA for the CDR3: TGTGCCAGCGGTTCCAGGGGGCTCGGCAATCAGCCCCAGCATTTT. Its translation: CASGSRGLGNQPQHF.

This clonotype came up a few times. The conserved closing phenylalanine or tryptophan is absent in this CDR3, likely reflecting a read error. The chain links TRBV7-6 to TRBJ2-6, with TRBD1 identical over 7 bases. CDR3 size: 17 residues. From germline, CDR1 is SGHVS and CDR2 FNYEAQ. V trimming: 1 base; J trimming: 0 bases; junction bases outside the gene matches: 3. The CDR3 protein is CASSLVAGGSGANVLTL. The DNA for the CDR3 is TGTGCCAGCAGCTTAGTTGCAGGGGGCTCTGGGGCCAACGTCCTGACTCTC.

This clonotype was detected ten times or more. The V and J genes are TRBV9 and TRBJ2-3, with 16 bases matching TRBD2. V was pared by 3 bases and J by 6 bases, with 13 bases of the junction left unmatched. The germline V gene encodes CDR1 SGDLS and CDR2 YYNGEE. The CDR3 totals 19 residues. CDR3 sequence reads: CASSGPLRGLAGGGDTQYF. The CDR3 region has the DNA TGTGCCAGCAGCGGACCATTGAGGGGACTAGCGGGGGGGGGTGATACGCAGTATTTT.

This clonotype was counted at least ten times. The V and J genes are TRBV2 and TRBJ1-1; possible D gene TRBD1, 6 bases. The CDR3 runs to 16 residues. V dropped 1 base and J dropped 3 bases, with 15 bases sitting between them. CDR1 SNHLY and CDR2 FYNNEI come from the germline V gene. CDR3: CASSEGQEGIDTEAFF. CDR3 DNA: TGTGCCAGCAGTGAAGGACAGGAAGGGATTGACACTGAAGCTTTCTTT.

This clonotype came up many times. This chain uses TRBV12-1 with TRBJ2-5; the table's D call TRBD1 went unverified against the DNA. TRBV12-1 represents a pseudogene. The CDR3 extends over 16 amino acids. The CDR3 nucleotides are TGTGCCAGCAGCTCTTACCGGGACAGGGGCCAAGAGACCCAGTACTTC. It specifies CASSSYRDRGQETQYF.

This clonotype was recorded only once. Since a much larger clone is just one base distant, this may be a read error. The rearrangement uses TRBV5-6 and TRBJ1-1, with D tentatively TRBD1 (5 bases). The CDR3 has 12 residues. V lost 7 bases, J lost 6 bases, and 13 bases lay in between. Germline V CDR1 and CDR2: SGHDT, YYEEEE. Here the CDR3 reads CASGTAGPEAFF. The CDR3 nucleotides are TGTGCCAGCGGCACCGCAGGGCCTGAAGCTTTCTTT.

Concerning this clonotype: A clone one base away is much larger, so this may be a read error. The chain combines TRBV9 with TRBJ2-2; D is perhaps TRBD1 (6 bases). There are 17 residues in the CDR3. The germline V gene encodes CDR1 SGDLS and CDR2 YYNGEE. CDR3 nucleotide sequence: TGTGCCAGCAGCGTCGAAATGACAGGCCCGAACATCGGGGAGCTGTTTTTT. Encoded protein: CASSVEMTGPNIGELFF.

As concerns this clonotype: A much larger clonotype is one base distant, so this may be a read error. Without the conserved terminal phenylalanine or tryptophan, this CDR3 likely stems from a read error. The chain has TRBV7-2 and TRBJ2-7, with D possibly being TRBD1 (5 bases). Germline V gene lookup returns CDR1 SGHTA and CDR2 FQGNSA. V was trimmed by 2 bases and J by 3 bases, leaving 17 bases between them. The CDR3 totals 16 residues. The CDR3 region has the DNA TGTGCCAGCAGCTTATCCCCATCAGGACACTACTACGAGCAGTACTCC. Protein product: CASSLSPSGHYYEQYS.

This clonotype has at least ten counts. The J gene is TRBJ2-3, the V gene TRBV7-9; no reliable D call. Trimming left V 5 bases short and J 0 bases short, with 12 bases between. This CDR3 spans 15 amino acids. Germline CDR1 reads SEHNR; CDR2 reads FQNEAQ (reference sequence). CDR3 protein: CASSITSISTDTQYF. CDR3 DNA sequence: TGTGCCAGCAGCATTACAAGTATTAGCACAGATACGCAGTATTTT.

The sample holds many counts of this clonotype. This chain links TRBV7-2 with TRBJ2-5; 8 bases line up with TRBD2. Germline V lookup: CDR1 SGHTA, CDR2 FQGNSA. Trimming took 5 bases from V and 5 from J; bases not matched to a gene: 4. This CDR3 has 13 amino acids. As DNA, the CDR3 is TGTGCCAGCAGCCCCGCGGGGGGCGAGACCCAGTACTTC. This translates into CASSPAGGETQYF.

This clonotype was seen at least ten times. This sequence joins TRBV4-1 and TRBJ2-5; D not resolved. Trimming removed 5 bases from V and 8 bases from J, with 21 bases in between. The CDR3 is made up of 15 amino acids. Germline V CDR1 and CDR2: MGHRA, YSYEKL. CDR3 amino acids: CASSVRINYPGTQYF. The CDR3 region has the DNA TGCGCCAGCAGCGTTCGGATTAACTACCCGGGTACCCAGTACTTC.

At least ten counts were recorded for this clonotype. The CDR3 sequence is CASSYPGWEQYF. CDR3 nucleotide sequence: TGTGCCAGCAGTTACCCAGGCTGGGAGCAGTACTTC. The chain employs TRBV6-2 or TRBV6-3 and TRBJ2-7; D not certain. V lost 2 bases to trimming and J lost 7 bases, with 9 bases between them. The CDR3 loop spans 12 amino acids. Germline-derived CDR1 and CDR2 are MNHEY and SVGEGT.